This T cell receptor beta chain emerged from a study of molecular identifiers for immune sequencing clone quantification. Across the study: The replicate experiment used RNA from roughly 20,000 or 100,000 naive CD8 cells. This RNA was split into five aliquots, and four of them were sequenced.

Isolation of naive CD8 T cells was achieved by sorting on a CD8+CD4-CCR7+CD45RA+ phenotype. Germline CDR1 is SGHNT and CDR2 is YYREEE (reference sequence). This CDR3 comprises 15 residues. V was cut by 4 bases and J by 0 bases, with 13 bases left in between. Preparation of the bulk TCR libraries relied on previously described methods and listed TCR primers. TCRdb passed the PCR reads through MiXCR, listing each CDR3 protein once. The sample yields approximately 500,000 distinct CDR3 sequences, about 20% seen once. This clonotype came up a few times. This clonotype was sampled from a human donor in good health. Some libraries in this study had Jurkat cell RNA spiked in. Sequencing was done on a sample of naive CD8+ T cells from blood, with Jurkat cell RNA spiked in. Noted subset: FACS-sorted CD8+CD4-CCR7+CD45RA+ naive T cells. The gene calls are TRBV5-4 and TRBJ1-1; D is perhaps TRBD1 (5 bases). The CDR3 bases are TGTGCCAGCAGCGAGGGGCCGGGGGTGAACACTGAAGCTTTCTTT. Its translation: CASSEGPGVNTEAFF. Variable domain in full (rest from reference TRBV5-4 and TRBJ1-1): ETGVTQSPTHLIKTRGQQVTLRCSSQSGHNTVSWYQQALGQGPQFIFQYYREEENGRGNFPPRFSGLQFPNYSSELNVNALELDDSALYLCASSEGPGVNTEAFFGQGTRLTVV.